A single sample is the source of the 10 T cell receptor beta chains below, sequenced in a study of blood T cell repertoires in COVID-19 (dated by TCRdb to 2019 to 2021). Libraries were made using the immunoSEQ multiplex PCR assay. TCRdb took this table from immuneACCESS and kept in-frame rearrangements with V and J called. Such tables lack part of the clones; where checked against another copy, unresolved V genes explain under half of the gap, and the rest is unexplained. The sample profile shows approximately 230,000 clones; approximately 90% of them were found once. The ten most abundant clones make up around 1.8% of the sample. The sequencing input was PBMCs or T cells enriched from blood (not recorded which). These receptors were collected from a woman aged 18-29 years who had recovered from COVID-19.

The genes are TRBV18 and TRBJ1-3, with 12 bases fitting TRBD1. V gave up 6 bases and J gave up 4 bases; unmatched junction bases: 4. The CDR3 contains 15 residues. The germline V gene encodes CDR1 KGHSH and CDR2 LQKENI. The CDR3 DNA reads TGTGCCAGCTCCCCCGGGACAGGGGGCGGAAACACCATATATTTT. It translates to CASSPGTGGGNTIYF.

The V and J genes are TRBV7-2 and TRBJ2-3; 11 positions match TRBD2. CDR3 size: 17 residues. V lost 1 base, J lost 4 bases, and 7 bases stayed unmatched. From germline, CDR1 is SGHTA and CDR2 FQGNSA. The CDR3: CASSLGIAGGPPDTQYF. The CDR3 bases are TGTGCCAGCAGCTTAGGCATAGCGGGAGGGCCCCCAGATACGCAGTATTTT.

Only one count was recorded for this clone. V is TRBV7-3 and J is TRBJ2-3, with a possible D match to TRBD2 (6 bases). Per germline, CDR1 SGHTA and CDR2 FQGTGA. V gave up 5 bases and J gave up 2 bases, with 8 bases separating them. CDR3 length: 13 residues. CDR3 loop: CASSAGNTDTQYF. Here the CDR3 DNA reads TGTGCCAGCAGCGCGGGGAACACAGATACGCAGTATTTT.

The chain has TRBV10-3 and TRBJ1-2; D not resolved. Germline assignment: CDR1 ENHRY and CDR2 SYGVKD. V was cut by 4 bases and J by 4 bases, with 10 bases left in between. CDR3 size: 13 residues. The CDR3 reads CAISAKAGYGYTF. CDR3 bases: TGTGCCATCAGTGCTAAGGCAGGCTATGGCTACACCTTC.

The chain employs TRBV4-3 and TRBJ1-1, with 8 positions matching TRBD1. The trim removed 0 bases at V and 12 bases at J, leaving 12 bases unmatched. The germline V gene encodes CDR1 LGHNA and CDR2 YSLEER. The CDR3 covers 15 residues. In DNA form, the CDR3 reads TGCGCCAGCAGCCAAGAGCCGAACTTTGACAGGGGACCTTTCTTT. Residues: CASSQEPNFDRGPFF.

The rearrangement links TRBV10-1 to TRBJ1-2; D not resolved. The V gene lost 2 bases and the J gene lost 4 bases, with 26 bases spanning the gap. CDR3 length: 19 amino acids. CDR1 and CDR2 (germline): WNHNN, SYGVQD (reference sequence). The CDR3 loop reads CASSEGPGVKEGFCYGYTF. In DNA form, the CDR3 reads TGCGCCAGCAGTGAGGGGCCAGGAGTCAAAGAGGGTTTTTGCTATGGCTACACCTTC.

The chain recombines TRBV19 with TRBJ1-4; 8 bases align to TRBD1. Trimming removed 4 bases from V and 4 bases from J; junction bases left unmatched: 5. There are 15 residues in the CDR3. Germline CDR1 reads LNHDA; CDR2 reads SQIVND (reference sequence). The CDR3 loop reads CASSRQGSGNEKLFF. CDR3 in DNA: TGTGCCAGTAGTAGACAGGGGAGCGGTAATGAAAAACTGTTTTTT. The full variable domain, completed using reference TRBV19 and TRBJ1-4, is DGGITQSPKYLFRKEGQNVTLSCEQNLNHDAMYWYRQDPGQGLRLIYYSQIVNDFQKGDIAEGYSVSREKKESFPLTVTSAQKNPTAFYLCASSRQGSGNEKLFFGSGTQLSVL.

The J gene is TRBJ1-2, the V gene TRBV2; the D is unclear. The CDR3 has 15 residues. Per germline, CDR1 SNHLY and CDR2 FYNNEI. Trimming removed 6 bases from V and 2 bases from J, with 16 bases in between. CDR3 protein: CASSLTTQPNYGYTF. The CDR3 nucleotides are TGTGCCAGCAGCCTGACGACACAACCGAACTATGGCTACACCTTC.

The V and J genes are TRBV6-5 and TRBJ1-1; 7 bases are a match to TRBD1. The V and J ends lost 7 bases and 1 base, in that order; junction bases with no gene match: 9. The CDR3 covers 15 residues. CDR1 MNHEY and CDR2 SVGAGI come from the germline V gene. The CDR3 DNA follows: TGTGCCAGCACCGTACCGGGACAGCGGAACACTGAAGCTTTCTTT. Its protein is CASTVPGQRNTEAFF.

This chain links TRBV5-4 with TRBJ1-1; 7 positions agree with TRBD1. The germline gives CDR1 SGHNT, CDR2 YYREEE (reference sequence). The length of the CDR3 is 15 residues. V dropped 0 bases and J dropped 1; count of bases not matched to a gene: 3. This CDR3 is CASSLGGQWNTEAFF. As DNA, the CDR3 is TGTGCCAGCAGCTTGGGGGGACAGTGGAACACTGAAGCTTTCTTT.